The rows below give T cell receptor beta chains drawn from one sample of a study of cytomegalovirus exposure and HLA in healthy donors. TCRdb's table, derived via immunoSEQ multiplex PCR, lists solely in-frame clones and lacks some. The table includes about 110,000 clones, approximately 79% detected once. Sequenced material: PBMCs. These receptors all stem from a man aged 25-45 years in good health and CMV-seropositive. The CDR3 runs from the conserved cysteine through the conserved F or W. The D gene is left open where the match is weak. Not every row has a clone size; where given, it reads once, few, many or a size class.

>TRBV5-1|TRBD1|TRBJ1-4|NA
TGCGCCAGCAGCTGGGACAGGGGAGCAACTAATGAAAAACTGTTTTTT
CASSWDRGATNEKLFF
>TRBV12-5|NA|TRBJ1-2|NA
TGTGCTAGTGGTTCCTCCGGGGGGGCTTGGGCCGGCTACTCCTTC
CASGSSGGAWAGYSF
>TRBV18|NA|TRBJ1-5|NA
TGTGCCAGCTCACCGGTCGGGGGCAATCAGCCCCAGCATTTT
CASSPVGGNQPQHF
>TRBV30|TRBD1|TRBJ1-5|NA
TGTGCCTTGGACAGGGGGCCCAATCAGCCCCAGCATTTT
CALDRGPNQPQHF
>TRBV19|NA|TRBJ2-3|once
TGTGCCAGTAGTAGGGGGGTAGTGAGCACAGATACGCAGTATTTT
CASSRGVVSTDTQYF
>TRBV5-5|NA|TRBJ1-2|NA
TGTGCCAGCAGCGACCGGTCAGGCTATGGCTACACCTTC
CASSDRSGYGYTF
>TRBV9|TRBD1|TRBJ2-1|once
TGTGCCAGCAGCGTAGTTGGGACAGGGTTTGTTGTGGATGAGCAGTTCTTC
CASSVVGTGFVVDEQFF
>TRBV4-3|TRBD1|TRBJ1-2|once
TGCGCCAGCAGCCAACTGACAGGGGGCAGCTATGGCTACACCTTC
CASSQLTGGSYGYTF
>TRBV9|TRBD1|TRBJ1-1|NA
TGTGCCAGCAGCCTCGGACAGGGGAGCACTGAAGCTTTCTTT
CASSLGQGSTEAFF
>TRBV6-5|NA|TRBJ2-7|NA
TGTGCCAGCAGAGCCCGGGACACCTACGAGCAGTACTTC
CASRARDTYEQYF
>TRBV6-1|NA|TRBJ1-5|NA
TGTGCCAGCAGTTCCCAAGGGGTAAGCAATCAGCCCCAGCATTTT
CASSSQGVSNQPQHF
>TRBV30|NA|TRBJ2-5|NA
TGTGCCTGGAGTACGGAAGAGACCCAGTACTTC
CAWSTEETQYF
>TRBV7-2|NA|TRBJ1-1|NA
TGTGCCAGCAGCTTTAGGAGGGAGAACACTGAAGCTTTCTTT
CASSFRRENTEAFF
>TRBV7-2|TRBD1|TRBJ2-7|NA
TGTGCCAGCGCCAACCGGGGCCCGGGACAGAGTATCTACGAGCAGTACTTC
CASANRGPGQSIYEQYF
>TRBV21-1|NA|TRBJ2-3|NA
TGTGCCAGCAGCAAAGCAAAGACTAGGGGTTTCACAGATACGCAGTATTTT
CASSKAKTRGFTDTQYF
>TRBV4-1|TRBD1|TRBJ2-5|few
TGCGCCAGCAGCCAAGTTCTTGGACAGGGTCCGCTGGAGACCCAGTACTTC
CASSQVLGQGPLETQYF
>TRBV4-1|NA|TRBJ1-3|NA
TGCGCCAGCAGCCAACAGGCTGGAAACACCATATATTTT
CASSQQAGNTIYF
>TRBV6-5|TRBD1|TRBJ2-5|once
TGTGCCAGCAGTTTTTACCGCCAGGGGGTAGGAGAGACCCAGTACTTC
CASSFYRQGVGETQYF
>TRBV6-5|NA|TRBJ2-5|NA
TGTGCCAGCAGCTCGCGTTCCTGGGCAGAGACCCAGTACTTC
CASSSRSWAETQYF
>TRBV27|NA|TRBJ2-7|NA
TGTGCCAGCAGTAAGCTCGGGTCACTAAGGTCCTACGAGCAGTACTTC
CASSKLGSLRSYEQYF
>TRBV9|TRBD1|TRBJ1-5|few
TGTGCCATCGGAGGGACAGGGAGATATTATAGCAATCAGCCCCAGCATTTT
CAIGGTGRYYSNQPQHF
>TRBV5-1|TRBD1|TRBJ1-6|NA
TGCGCCAGCAGCCTGGGACAGAAGAATTCACCCCTCCACTTT
CASSLGQKNSPLHF
>TRBV5-4|TRBD2|TRBJ2-3|NA
TGTGCCAGCAGCTCGGGACTAGCGGGGAGCACAGATACGCAGTATTTT
CASSSGLAGSTDTQYF
>TRBV10-3|NA|TRBJ1-1|NA
TGTGCCATCAGTGGGACATTTATGAACACTGAAGCTTTCTTT
CAISGTFMNTEAFF
>TRBV14|NA|TRBJ1-2|NA
TGTGCCAGCAGCCAAGCCGCGGACGGGAACCTCTATGGCTACACCTTC
CASSQAADGNLYGYTF
>TRBV7-8|NA|TRBJ1-5|NA
TGTGCCAGCAGCTTGGTCCAGACGACAGGAGGCAATCAGCCCCAGCATTTT
CASSLVQTTGGNQPQHF
>TRBV29-1|NA|TRBJ2-1|NA
TGCAGCGTCCTAACAGAATATACCTACAATGAGCAGTTCTTC
CSVLTEYTYNEQFF
>TRBV5-4|NA|TRBJ2-4|NA
TGTGCCAGCAGCTTCACAGGGGGGGACATTCAGTACTTC
CASSFTGGDIQYF
>TRBV6-1|NA|TRBJ2-2|NA
TGTGCCAGCAGTGAGGGACTTCTTAGAGGCGGGGAGCTGTTTTTT
CASSEGLLRGGELFF
>TRBV4-1|NA|TRBJ1-1|few
TGCGCCAGCAGCCAACCATTAGCGAACACTGAAGCTTTCTTT
CASSQPLANTEAFF
>TRBV19|NA|TRBJ1-4|NA
TGTGCCAGTAGTGTCCATCCCCGGGGGGAAAAACTGTTTTTT
CASSVHPRGEKLFF
>TRBV6-5|TRBD1|TRBJ1-1|NA
TGTGCCAGCAGCCGGGACAGGGTAGTGACTGAAGCTTTCTTT
CASSRDRVVTEAFF
>TRBV2|TRBD1|TRBJ1-5|NA
TGTGCCAGCAGTGGCCTAGGACAGGGATCTCAGCCCCAGCATTTT
CASSGLGQGSQPQHF
>TRBV4-3|NA|TRBJ1-2|NA
TGCGCCAGCAGCCAAGATCGTTCAGGATTCGGTTATGGCTACACCTTC
CASSQDRSGFGYGYTF
>TRBV5-1|TRBD2|TRBJ2-5|NA
TGCGCCAGCAGCTTCCTAGCGGGGGGGCCTGAGGAGACCCAGTACTTC
CASSFLAGGPEETQYF
>TRBV5-6|NA|TRBJ2-7|NA
TGTGCCAGCAGCTTGGCCCTCGGTTCCGAGCAGTACTTC
CASSLALGSEQYF
>TRBV11-3|NA|TRBJ1-1|NA
TGTGCCGGCTTGTCAGTACCAAACACTGAAGCTTTCTTT
CAGLSVPNTEAFF
>TRBV5-1|NA|TRBJ2-3|NA
TGCGCCAGCAGTTTCAGGGACACAGATACGCAGTATTTT
CASSFRDTDTQYF
>TRBV30|NA|TRBJ1-1|few
TGTGCCTGGAGTGTAAAGGGGGACACTGAAGCTTTCTTT
CAWSVKGDTEAFF
>TRBV5-4|TRBD1|TRBJ2-7|NA
TGTGCCAGCAGCTTGAGCCGGGACAGATCCTACGAGCAGTACTTC
CASSLSRDRSYEQYF
>TRBV7-2|TRBD2|TRBJ2-7|NA
TGTGCCAGCAGCTTAGTTACCAGCGGGGGGCCATACTTC
CASSLVTSGGPYF
>TRBV28|NA|TRBJ1-1|NA
TGTGCCAGCAGTTTTGAGTTCGAGAACACTGAAGCTTTCTTT
CASSFEFENTEAFF
>TRBV18|TRBD2|TRBJ2-3|NA
TGTGCCAGCTCACCACGACTAGCGGGGCGGAGCACAGATACGCAGTATTTT
CASSPRLAGRSTDTQYF
>TRBV30|NA|TRBJ2-7|NA
TGTGCCTGGACGGGCGAGCAGTACTTC
CAWTGEQYF
>TRBV29-1|TRBD1|TRBJ2-7|NA
TGCAGCGCTGTGGACAGGGGATACGAGCAGTACTTC
CSAVDRGYEQYF